Each of the 26 T cell receptor beta chains below was sequenced from the same sample in a study of T cells in women clearing cervical HPV infection. TCRdb's table, derived via immunoSEQ multiplex PCR, lists solely in-frame clones and lacks some. Found here are tens of thousands of clones; the top ten clones hold less than 40%. Sequenced sample: blood buffy coat. These receptors came from a woman aged 18-70 years with a cervical HPV16 infection that either progressed to CIN3+ or cleared (not recorded which).

In the case of this clone: The read stops 3 residues short of the end of the CDR3; the missing end is completed from the germline J gene. The chain uses TRBV11-3 and TRBJ1-4; no firm D call. CDR3 length: 15 amino acids. V gave up 1 base and J gave up 5 bases, with 11 bases separating them. From germline, CDR1 is SGHNT and CDR2 YENEEA. The covered CDR3 bases are TGTGCCAGCAGCTTAGGGGCTGGTATAAATGAAAAA. This sequence encodes CASSLGAGINEK. The full CDR3 protein is CASSLGAGINEKLFF.

CDR3: CASSGAGSDTGELFF. CDR3 DNA, as far as it was read: TGTGCCAGTAGTGGAGCGGGGTCCGACACCGGGGAG. V usage is TRBV19 and J usage is TRBJ2-2; 7 bases match TRBD2. The read terminates 3 residues ahead of where the CDR3 ends, so the germline J gene completes it. CDR1 is LNHDA, CDR2 SQIVND, per germline (reference sequence). Trimming cost V 5 bases and J 3 bases; bases outside gene matches: 6. The CDR3 is 15 amino acids. Complete variable domain (other parts from reference TRBV19 and TRBJ2-2): DGGITQSPKYLFRKEGQNVTLSCEQNLNHDAMYWYRQDPGQGLRLIYYSQIVNDFQKGDIAEGYSVSREKKESFPLTVTSAQKNPTAFYLCASSGAGSDTGELFFGEGSRLTVL.

Comment on this clone: The CDR3 end falls 3 residues outside the read, so it is completed with the germline J gene. The rearrangement joins TRBV29-1 to TRBJ1-2; D might be TRBD1 (5 bases). The CDR3 is made up of 12 amino acids. Trimming took off 6 bases at V and 1 base at J, with 9 bases between the two ends. Germline values: CDR1 SQVTM, CDR2 ANQGSEA. The CDR3 spells CSVDNYNYGYTF. The part of the CDR3 DNA that was read is TGCAGCGTGGACAATTATAACTATGGC.

With regard to this clone: Read coverage stops 3 residues before the CDR3 terminus; the germline J gene supplies the remainder. The V call is TRBV5-1, the J call TRBJ2-3, with 8 bases aligning to TRBD2. The CDR3 runs to 16 residues. Trimming at V came to 2 bases and at J to 1 base, leaving 6 bases not matched to a gene. Germline V gene lookup returns CDR1 SGHRS and CDR2 YFSETQ. The part of the CDR3 DNA that was read is TGCGCCAGCAGCTTCCGGACTAGCATAGGCACAGATACG. Translated, it gives CASSFRTSIGTDT. The entire CDR3 protein is CASSFRTSIGTDTQYF.

With respect to this clone: The read ends 3 residues before the CDR3 terminus; that terminus is restored from the germline J gene. J is TRBJ1-1 and V is TRBV30, with D perhaps matching TRBD1 (6 bases). From germline, CDR1 is GTSNPN and CDR2 SVGIG (reference sequence). This CDR3 region has 12 residues. V was cut by 3 bases and J by 7 bases, with 12 bases left in between. Partial CDR3 DNA: TGTGCCTGGAGGGACAGTGGTTATGAA. Translated: CAWRDSGYE. The complete CDR3 reads CAWRDSGYEAFF.

For this clone: From the germline J gene comes the end of the CDR3, since the read stops 3 residues before it. The rearrangement joins TRBV29-1 to TRBJ2-7; 7 bases are shared with TRBD1. V lost 4 bases, J lost 2 bases, and 2 bases stayed unmatched. The CDR3 is made up of 12 amino acids. Germline CDR1 is SQVTM and CDR2 is ANQGSEA. CDR3 DNA, as far as it was read: TGCAGCGTTGCGAGGGGGCCCTACGAG. The encoded protein is CSVARGPYE. The full CDR3 reads CSVARGPYEQYF.

About this clone itself: The read gets to within 3 residues of the CDR3 end, and the germline J gene fills in the rest. The chain recombines TRBV20-1 with TRBJ2-2; 12 bases are shared with TRBD2. With 4 bases clipped from V and 5 bases from J, the junction kept 5 bases outside the gene matches. The CDR3 consists of 15 residues. The germline CDR1 and CDR2 sequences are DFQATT and SNEGSKA (reference sequence). CDR3 sequence: CSAKTSGSWTGELFF. The sequenced part of the CDR3 DNA is TGCAGTGCTAAGACTAGCGGGAGTTGGACCGGGGAG.

Concerning this clone itself: The read ends 3 residues early relative to the CDR3; the germline J gene fills the gap. The gene calls are TRBV19 and TRBJ1-4; a possible D gene is TRBD1 (5 bases). There are 15 residues in the CDR3. V was clipped by 9 bases and J by 8 bases, with 22 bases between them. The germline CDR1 and CDR2 sequences are LNHDA and SQIVND (reference sequence). This CDR3 is CASCPGGGEMEKLFF. The covered CDR3 bases are TGTGCCAGCTGCCCCGGGGGTGGGGAAATGGAAAAA.

Comment on this clone: The observed sequence ends 3 residues before the CDR3 terminus, with the missing tail filled in from the germline J gene. The chain joins TRBV18 to TRBJ2-7; 11 bases agree with TRBD2. After removal of 1 base from V and 2 bases from J, the junction contained 1 base not matched to a gene. Germline CDR1 is KGHSH and CDR2 is LQKENI. CDR3 size: 15 residues. The CDR3: CASSPLAGGPYEQYF. The CDR3 DNA, read in part, is TGTGCCAGCTCACCACTAGCGGGGGGGCCCTACGAG.

Partial CDR3 DNA: TGCAGTGCTAAGACTGGACAGGGTCTCTACGAG. It yields the protein CSAKTGQGLYE. The CDR3 reads in full as CSAKTGQGLYEQYF. The J gene is TRBJ2-7, the V gene TRBV20-1; TRBD1 matches at 8 bases. The read ends 3 residues before the CDR3 terminus; that terminus is restored from the germline J gene. The trim removed 4 bases at V and 3 bases at J, leaving 8 bases unmatched. The CDR3 runs 14 residues. Germline CDR1 is DFQATT and CDR2 is SNEGSKA (reference sequence).

Worth noting for this clone: The CDR3 goes on 3 residues after the read ends, and that part is filled in from the germline J gene. V is TRBV7-2 and J is TRBJ1-5; no definite D call. Germline V gives CDR1 SGHTA, CDR2 FQGNSA. The CDR3 totals 11 residues. Trimming stripped 3 bases from V and 9 bases from J, with 6 bases between. The CDR3 is CASSLVGPQHF. The sequenced part of the CDR3 DNA is TGTGCCAGCAGCTTGGTCGGGCCC.

On this clone: Coverage ceases 3 residues before the CDR3 finishes, and the germline J gene fills in the end. The rearrangement joins TRBV20-1 to TRBJ2-1, with 10 bases matching TRBD1. This CDR3 is 17 amino acids long. With 3 bases clipped from V and 5 bases from J, the junction kept 13 bases outside the gene matches. Germline CDR1 and CDR2: DFQATT and SNEGSKA (reference sequence). The part of the CDR3 DNA that was read is TGCAGTGCTAGTGCCGGGAGGGACAGGGGATCTGACAATGAG. This codes for CSASAGRDRGSDNE. The full-length CDR3 reads as CSASAGRDRGSDNEQFF.

Turning to this clone: From the germline J gene comes the end of the CDR3, since the read stops 3 residues before it. The chain links TRBV30 to TRBJ2-2; TRBD1 is a possible D gene (6 bases). Germline-derived CDR1 and CDR2 are GTSNPN and SVGIG (reference sequence). The CDR3 has 12 amino acids. The sequenced CDR3 bases are TGTGCCTGGAGTCACAGGGAAGAAAAG. Translation: CAWSHREEK. The entire CDR3 sequence reads CAWSHREEKLFF.

Concerning this clone: The read finishes 3 residues shy of the CDR3 end, and the germline J gene is used to complete it. This chain links TRBV7-2 with TRBJ2-2, with 7 bases lining up with TRBD2. Germline V gene data show CDR1 as SGHTA and CDR2 as FQGNSA. This CDR3 has 15 residues. The part of the CDR3 DNA that was read is TGTGCCAGCAGCCTTGGGGGGGTCATAAATTCACCG. Its translation is CASSLGGVINSP. The CDR3 reads in full as CASSLGGVINSPLFF.

Regarding this clone: The read falls 3 residues short of the CDR3 end, and the missing part is taken from the germline J gene. The chain couples TRBV7-2 to TRBJ1-1; D remains unclear. This CDR3 spans 15 amino acids. Germline CDR1 and CDR2: SGHTA and FQGNSA. V was cut by 5 bases and J by 1 base, with 14 bases left in between. CDR3: CASSPAPRWNTEAFF. The covered CDR3 bases are TGTGCCAGCAGCCCCGCCCCCAGGTGGAACACTGAA.

In the case of this clone: The DNA ends 3 residues before the CDR3 does, and the rest of the CDR3 is filled in from the germline J gene. J is TRBJ1-5 and V is TRBV5-5, with D unclear. CDR1 and CDR2 from the germline V gene are SGHKS and YYEKEE (reference sequence). This CDR3 is built from 14 residues. With 2 bases removed from V and 0 bases from J, the gap between germline ends came to 6 bases. CDR3 DNA (partial): TGTGCCAGCAGCTTACAGTATAGCAATCAGCCC. This encodes CASSLQYSNQP. The whole CDR3 sequence is CASSLQYSNQPQHF.

With respect to this clone: The read halts 3 residues ahead of the CDR3 end, with the missing end drawn from the germline J gene. The chain combines TRBV7-6 with TRBJ1-5, with D perhaps TRBD1 (6 bases). Germline V CDR1 and CDR2: SGHVS, FNYEAQ. Trimming took 5 bases from V and 6 from J, leaving 14 bases between them. The CDR3 covers 14 residues. This CDR3 reads CASSPGGAAQPQHF. CDR3 DNA (partial): TGTGCCAGCAGCCCCGGGGGGGCGGCTCAGCCC.

About this clone: With the read ending 3 residues before the CDR3 end, the germline J gene is used to fill in that end. The chain recombines TRBV4-1 with TRBJ2-7, with a tentative D call TRBD1 (5 bases). V was shortened by 1 base and J by 3 bases, with 13 bases between the two germline ends. The CDR3 is made up of 15 amino acids. Germline V gene lookup returns CDR1 MGHRA and CDR2 YSYEKL. The CDR3 here is CASSQGQGTFYEQYF. The DNA read from the CDR3 is TGCGCCAGCAGCCAAGGGCAGGGAACCTTCTACGAG.

Remarks on this clone: The read ends 3 residues early relative to the CDR3; the germline J gene fills the gap. The chain carries TRBV28 and TRBJ2-7; a weak D match, TRBD1 (6 bases). The CDR3 extends over 14 amino acids. Germline CDR1 reads MDHEN; CDR2 reads SYDVKM. V lost 6 bases to trimming and J lost 2 bases, with 14 bases between them. The part of the CDR3 DNA that was read is TGTGCCAGCAGCCAGGACAGAATTGCCTACGAG. It codes for CASSQDRIAYE. In full, the CDR3 reads CASSQDRIAYEQYF.

With respect to this clone: The read ends 3 residues before the CDR3 terminus; that terminus is restored from the germline J gene. J is TRBJ2-1 and V is TRBV7-9, with no clear D. Germline V gene data show CDR1 as SEHNR and CDR2 as FQNEAQ (reference sequence). The V gene lost 5 bases and the J gene lost 7 bases, with 6 bases spanning the gap. There are 11 residues in the CDR3. CDR3 DNA (partial): TGTGCCAGCAGCCCCGGGAATGAG. Translated: CASSPGNE. The CDR3 in its entirety is CASSPGNEQFF.

The sequenced part of the CDR3 DNA is TGTGCCAGCTCACCCGGGACAGCTAACTATGGT. Amino acid sequence: CASSPGTANYG. In full, the CDR3 reads CASSPGTANYGQYF. This chain uses TRBV18 with TRBJ2-4, with 7 bases that match TRBD1. Sequencing ends 3 residues short of the CDR3 end; the germline J gene provides the rest. The germline gives CDR1 KGHSH, CDR2 LQKENI. This CDR3 region has 14 residues.

A word on this clone: Coverage ceases 3 residues before the CDR3 finishes, and the germline J gene fills in the end. The V call is TRBV20-1, the J call TRBJ2-2, with a tentative D call TRBD1 (6 bases). This CDR3 has 15 amino acids. The V gene lost 2 bases and the J gene lost 3 bases, with 13 bases spanning the gap. CDR1 DFQATT and CDR2 SNEGSKA come from the germline V gene (reference sequence). Incomplete CDR3 DNA: TGCAGTGCTAGAATTGGACAGAGTTACACCGGGGAG. Amino acids: CSARIGQSYTGE. The whole CDR3 protein is CSARIGQSYTGELFF.

Of note for this clone: Read data end 3 residues before the CDR3 end; the end is taken from the germline J gene. The J gene is TRBJ1-5, the V gene TRBV6-2 or TRBV6-3, with 9 bases aligning to TRBD1. Germline CDR1 MNHEY, CDR2 SVGEGT. With 10 bases clipped from V and 2 bases from J, the junction kept 6 bases outside the gene matches. There are 14 residues in the CDR3. Partial CDR3 DNA: TGTGCCACCTCCCGGGACAGGGGCAATCAGCCC. Its translation: CATSRDRGNQP. The entire CDR3 is CATSRDRGNQPQHF.

Note on this clone: Read data end 3 residues before the CDR3 end; the end is taken from the germline J gene. This chain joins TRBV6-4 and TRBJ2-3; 7 bases align to TRBD2. CDR3 size: 16 residues. CDR1 and CDR2 (germline): MRHNA, SNTAGT. J lost 0 bases, V lost 0 bases, and 3 bases had no gene match. CDR3 DNA (partial): TGTGCCAGCAGTGACTCCGGGGGGACTAGCACAGATACG. The encoded protein is CASSDSGGTSTDT. The full CDR3 protein reads CASSDSGGTSTDTQYF.

Remarks on this clone: The read ends 3 residues shy of where the CDR3 ends; the end is completed using the germline J gene. V and J are TRBV30 and TRBJ2-6; D gene uncertain. The CDR3 length is 13 residues. Between the trimmed V and J ends, which lost 8 bases and 0 bases, there was a span of 8 bases. Germline lookup yields CDR1 GTSNPN and CDR2 SVGIG (reference sequence). The CDR3 is CALFYSGANVLTF. Incomplete CDR3 DNA: TGTGCCCTTTTTTACTCTGGGGCCAACGTC.

A note on this clone: Coverage ceases 3 residues before the CDR3 finishes, and the germline J gene fills in the end. V and J are TRBV11-2 and TRBJ2-7; D assignment may be TRBD1 or TRBD2 (7 bases each). The germline V and J ends were trimmed by 5 bases and 2 bases, with 16 bases remaining between them. The CDR3 length is 15 residues. The V gene's germline CDR1 is SGHAT and CDR2 FQNNGV. CDR3 DNA (partial): TGTGCCAGCAGCGGGAGGGGGCTCGAAGCCTACGAG. Its protein product is CASSGRGLEAYE. The entire CDR3 protein is CASSGRGLEAYEQYF.